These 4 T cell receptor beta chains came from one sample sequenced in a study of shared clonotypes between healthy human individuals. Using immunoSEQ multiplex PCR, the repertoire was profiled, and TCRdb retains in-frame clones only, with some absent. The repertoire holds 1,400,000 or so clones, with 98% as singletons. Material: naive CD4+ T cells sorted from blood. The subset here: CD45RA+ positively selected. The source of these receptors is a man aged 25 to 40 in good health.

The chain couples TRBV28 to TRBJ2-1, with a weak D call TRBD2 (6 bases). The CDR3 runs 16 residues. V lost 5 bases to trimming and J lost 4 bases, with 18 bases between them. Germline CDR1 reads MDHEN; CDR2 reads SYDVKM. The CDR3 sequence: CASSPAVEGWYNEQFF. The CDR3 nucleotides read TGTGCCAGCAGTCCGGCCGTGGAGGGGTGGTACAATGAGCAGTTCTTC.

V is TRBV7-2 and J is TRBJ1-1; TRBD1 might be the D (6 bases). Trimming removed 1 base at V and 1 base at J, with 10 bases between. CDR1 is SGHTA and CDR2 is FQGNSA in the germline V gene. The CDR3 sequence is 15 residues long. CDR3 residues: CASSLVVTGNTEAFF. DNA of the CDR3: TGTGCCAGCAGCTTAGTAGTGACAGGGAACACTGAAGCTTTCTTT.

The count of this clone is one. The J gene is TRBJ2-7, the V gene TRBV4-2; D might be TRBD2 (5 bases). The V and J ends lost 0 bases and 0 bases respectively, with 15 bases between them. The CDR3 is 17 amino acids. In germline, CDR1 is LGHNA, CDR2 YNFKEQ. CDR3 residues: CASSQEIHRGVSYEQYF. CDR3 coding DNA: TGTGCCAGCAGCCAAGAAATCCACCGGGGAGTCTCCTACGAGCAGTACTTC.

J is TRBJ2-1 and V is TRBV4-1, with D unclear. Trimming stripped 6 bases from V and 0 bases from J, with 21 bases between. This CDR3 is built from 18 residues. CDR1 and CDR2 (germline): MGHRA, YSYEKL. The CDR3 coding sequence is TGCGCCAGCAGTCCTGGTCCATCATCGATATACTCCTACAATGAGCAGTTCTTC. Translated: CASSPGPSSIYSYNEQFF.